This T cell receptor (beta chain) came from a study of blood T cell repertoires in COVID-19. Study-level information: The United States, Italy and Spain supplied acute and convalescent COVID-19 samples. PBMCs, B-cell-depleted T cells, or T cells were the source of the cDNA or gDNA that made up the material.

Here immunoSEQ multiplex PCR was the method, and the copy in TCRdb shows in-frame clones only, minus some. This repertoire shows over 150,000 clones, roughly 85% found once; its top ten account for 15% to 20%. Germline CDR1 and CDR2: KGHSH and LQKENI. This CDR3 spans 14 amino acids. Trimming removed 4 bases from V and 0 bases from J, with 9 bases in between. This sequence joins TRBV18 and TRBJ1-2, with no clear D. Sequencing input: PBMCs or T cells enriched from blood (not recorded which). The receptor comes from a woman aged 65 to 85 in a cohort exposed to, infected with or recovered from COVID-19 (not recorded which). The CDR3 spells CASSRGAANYGYTF. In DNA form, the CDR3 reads TGTGCCAGCTCACGTGGAGCTGCTAACTATGGCTACACCTTC. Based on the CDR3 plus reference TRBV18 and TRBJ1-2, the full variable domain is NAGVMQNPRHLVRRRGQEARLRCSPMKGHSHVYWYRQLPEEGLKFMVYLQKENIIDESGMPKERFSAEFPKEGPSILRIQQVVRGDSAAYFCASSRGAANYGYTFGSGTRLTVV.